These T cell receptor beta chains were read from a single sample in a study of cytomegalovirus exposure and HLA in healthy donors. TCRdb keeps only in-frame clones here, not all; method: immunoSEQ multiplex PCR. Of 100,000 or so clones listed, roughly 74% were seen once; the top ten hold 1.5% to 2%. Sequencing used PBMCs. These receptors were collected from a woman in her forties in good health and CMV-seronegative. CDR3s include the opening cysteine and the closing phenylalanine or tryptophan. A D gene is named only where the DNA matches it firmly. Clone size is stated in some rows and not others, as once, few, many or a class when expanded.

j_call d_call v_call clone_size cdr3_length cdr3_nt cdr3_aa
TRBJ2-7 TRBD2 TRBV6-5 once 15 TGTGCCAGCAGTCCCGGGACTAGCGGTCTATACGAGCAGTACTTC CASSPGTSGLYEQYF
TRBJ1-1 TRBD1 TRBV15 . 15 TGTGCCACCAGCAGCAGACAGGGGGCTGAGGCTGAAGCTTTCTTT CATSSRQGAEAEAFF
TRBJ2-7 . TRBV7-9 few 15 TGTGCCACGAACCTCCCGGGACACCTTTCGGACGAGCAGTACTTC CATNLPGHLSDEQYF
TRBJ1-2 TRBD1 TRBV4-2 . 16 TGTGCCAGCAGCCATAACCAGGGGGGTACGGGGTATGGCTACACCTTC CASSHNQGGTGYGYTF
TRBJ2-7 TRBD2 TRBV6-6 . 14 TGTGCCAGCTCGTCTACTAGCGTCAACTACGAGCAGTACTTC CASSSTSVNYEQYF
TRBJ2-7 . TRBV7-9 few 12 TGTGCCAGCAGCCCCGCCGACAACGAGCAGTACTTC CASSPADNEQYF
TRBJ2-7 TRBD2 TRBV28 . 17 TGTGCCAGCAGCCGAAGATTCATTAGCGGGAGGGCGAACGAGCAGTACTTC CASSRRFISGRANEQYF
TRBJ2-5 TRBD1 TRBV5-1 once 15 TGCGCCAGCAGCCCTGGGACAGGGTATGGAGAGACCCAGTACTTC CASSPGTGYGETQYF
TRBJ2-7 TRBD2 TRBV30 . 15 TGTGCCTGGAGCAGACTAGCGGGAGTATCCTACGAGCAGTACTTC CAWSRLAGVSYEQYF
TRBJ2-2 . TRBV6-1 . 14 TGTGCCAGCGACTCGGGGGATTACACCGGGGAGCTGTTTTTT CASDSGDYTGELFF
TRBJ1-1 TRBD1 TRBV6-5 . 14 TGTGCCAGCACCCGGACAGGGAGGGACACTGAAGCTTTCTTT CASTRTGRDTEAFF
TRBJ2-7 TRBD2 TRBV27 . 16 TGTGCCAGCAGTTTATCGAGAACTAGCGGTCCCTACGAGCAGTACTTC CASSLSRTSGPYEQYF
TRBJ1-3 . TRBV10-2 . 16 TGCGCCAGCAGCCGGGGCCCAGGGAGGTCTGGAAACACCATATATTTT CASSRGPGRSGNTIYF
TRBJ2-7 . TRBV7-2 . 13 TGTGCCAGCAGCTTTACTACGCCGTACGAGCAGTACTTC CASSFTTPYEQYF
TRBJ2-5 TRBD1 TRBV30 . 12 TGTGCCTGGGGGACAGGGTTGGAGACCCAGTACTTC CAWGTGLETQYF
TRBJ2-1 TRBD2 TRBV9 . 16 TGTGCCAGCAGCCCCTCCGGGACTAGCCTCTACAATGAGCAGTTCTTC CASSPSGTSLYNEQFF
TRBJ2-7 TRBD1 TRBV7-9 few 15 TGTGCCAGCAGCCCGGCCGGGACAGGGGGCCGAGAGCAGTACTTC CASSPAGTGGREQYF
TRBJ2-7 TRBD2 TRBV6-6 . 15 TGTGCCAGCAGTTACGTAGCGGGGGGTCCCTACGAGCAGTACTTC CASSYVAGGPYEQYF
TRBJ1-6 . TRBV9 . 16 TGTGCCAGCAGCGCAGGGGCAGGGTCCTATAATTCACCCCTCCACTTT CASSAGAGSYNSPLHF
TRBJ2-1 TRBD2 TRBV5-1 . 16 TGCGCCAGCAGCTTGGCGGCTAGCGGGAGGGGTTATGAGCAGTTCTTC CASSLAASGRGYEQFF
TRBJ2-7 TRBD2 TRBV7-3 . 15 TGTGCCAGCAGCTCCGCCCCAGCGGGAGTCCACGAGCAGTACTTC CASSSAPAGVHEQYF
TRBJ2-7 TRBD1 TRBV6-5 . 14 TGTGCCAGCAGTTATGGACAGGGGTCCTACGAGCAGTACTTC CASSYGQGSYEQYF
TRBJ2-1 . TRBV6-5 few 13 TGTGCCAGCAGTGAATTGCGGGTGAATGAGCAGTTCTTC CASSELRVNEQFF
TRBJ2-7 TRBD2 TRBV28 . 18 TGTGCCAGCAGTAGCGGGACCGTCGATAGCGGGTTTTTGTACGAGCAGTACTTC CASSSGTVDSGFLYEQYF
TRBJ1-4 . TRBV7-9 . 13 TGTGCCAGCAGCTCGACACAGGGTTGGGAACTGTTTTTT CASSSTQGWELFF